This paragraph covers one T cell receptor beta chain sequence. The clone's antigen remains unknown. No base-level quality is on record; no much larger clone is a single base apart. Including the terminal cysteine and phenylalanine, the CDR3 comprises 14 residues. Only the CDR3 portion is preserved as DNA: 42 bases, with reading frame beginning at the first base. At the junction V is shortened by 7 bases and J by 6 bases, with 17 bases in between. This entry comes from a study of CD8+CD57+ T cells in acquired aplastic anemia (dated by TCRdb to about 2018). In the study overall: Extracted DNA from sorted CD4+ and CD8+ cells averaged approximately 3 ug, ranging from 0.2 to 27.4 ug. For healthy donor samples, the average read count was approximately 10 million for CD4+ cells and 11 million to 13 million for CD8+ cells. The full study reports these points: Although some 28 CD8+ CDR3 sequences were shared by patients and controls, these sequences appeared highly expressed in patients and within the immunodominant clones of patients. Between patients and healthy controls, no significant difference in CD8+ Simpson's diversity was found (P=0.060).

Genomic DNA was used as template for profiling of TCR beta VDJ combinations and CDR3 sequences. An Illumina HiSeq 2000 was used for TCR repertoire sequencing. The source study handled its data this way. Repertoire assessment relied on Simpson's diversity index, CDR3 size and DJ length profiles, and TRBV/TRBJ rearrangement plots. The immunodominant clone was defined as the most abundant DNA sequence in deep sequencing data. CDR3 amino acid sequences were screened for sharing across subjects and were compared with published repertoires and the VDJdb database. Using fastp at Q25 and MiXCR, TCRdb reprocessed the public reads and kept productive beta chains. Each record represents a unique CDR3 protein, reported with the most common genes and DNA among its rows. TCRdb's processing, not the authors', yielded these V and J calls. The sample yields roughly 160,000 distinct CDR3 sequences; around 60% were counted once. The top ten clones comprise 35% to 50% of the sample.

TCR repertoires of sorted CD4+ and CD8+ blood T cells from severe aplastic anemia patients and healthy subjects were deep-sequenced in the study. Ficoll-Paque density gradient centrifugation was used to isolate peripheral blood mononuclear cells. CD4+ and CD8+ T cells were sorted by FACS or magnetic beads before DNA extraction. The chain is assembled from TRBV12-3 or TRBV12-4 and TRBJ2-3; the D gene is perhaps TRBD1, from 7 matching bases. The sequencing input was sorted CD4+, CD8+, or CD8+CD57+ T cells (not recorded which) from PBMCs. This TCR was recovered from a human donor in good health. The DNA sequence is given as TGTGCCAGCATCCAGGGGGGTTTCGGCGATACGCAGTATTTT. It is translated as CASIQGGFGDTQYF.